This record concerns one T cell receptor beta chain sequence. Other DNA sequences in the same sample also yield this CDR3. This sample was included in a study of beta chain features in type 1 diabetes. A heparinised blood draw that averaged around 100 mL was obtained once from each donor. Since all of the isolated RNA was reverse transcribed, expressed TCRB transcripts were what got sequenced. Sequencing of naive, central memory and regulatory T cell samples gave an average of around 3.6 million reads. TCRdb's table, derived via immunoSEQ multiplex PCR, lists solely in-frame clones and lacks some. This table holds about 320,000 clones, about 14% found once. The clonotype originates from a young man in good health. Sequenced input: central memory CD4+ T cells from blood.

The CDR3 region has the DNA TGTGCCAGCAGCTCGGGACTTAGCAATCAGCCCCAGCATTTT. Encoded protein: CASSSGLSNQPQHF. V is TRBV5-6 and J is TRBJ1-5, with D possibly TRBD1 on 5 matching bases. Germline V gene sequence: CDR1 SGHDT, CDR2 YYEEEE. Trimming pared 3 bases from V and 0 bases from J, leaving 7 bases between. The length of the CDR3 is 14 residues.